Each of the 27 T cell receptor beta chains below was sequenced from the same sample in a study of blood T cell repertoires in COVID-19. The repertoire was sequenced with immunoSEQ multiplex PCR; TCRdb's copy has only in-frame clones and lacks some. Of tens of thousands of clones listed, 80% to 90% are singletons. Sequencing used PBMCs or T cells enriched from blood (not recorded which). The receptors shown here come from a woman in her thirties or forties with acute COVID-19.

The chain joins TRBV28 to TRBJ1-4; D ambiguous. The CDR3 is made up of 16 amino acids. From germline, CDR1 is MDHEN and CDR2 SYDVKM. V lost 5 bases, J lost 0 bases, and 13 bases lay in between. The CDR3 sequence: CASSPRLPATNEKLFF. In nucleotides, the CDR3 is TGTGCCAGCAGTCCGCGTCTTCCCGCAACTAATGAAAAACTGTTTTTT.

V gene TRBV28 combines with J gene TRBJ2-7; possible D gene TRBD1, 6 bases. The CDR3 has 11 amino acids. Germline V gene data show CDR1 as MDHEN and CDR2 as SYDVKM. Trimming stripped 6 bases from V and 4 bases from J, with 7 bases between. CDR3 coding DNA: TGTGCCAGCAGGGACAGTTACGAGCAGTACTTC. Translation gives CASRDSYEQYF.

The rearrangement links TRBV9 to TRBJ2-1; unclear D gene. CDR3 length: 13 amino acids. Germline V lookup: CDR1 SGDLS, CDR2 YYNGEE. V was pared by 0 bases and J by 6 bases, with 7 bases between. The CDR3 sequence is CASSVGLLNEQFF. Here the CDR3 DNA reads TGTGCCAGCAGCGTAGGACTTCTCAATGAGCAGTTCTTC.

The rearrangement joins TRBV28 to TRBJ2-7, with 12 bases lining up with TRBD2. CDR3 length equals 16 residues. The germline V gene has CDR1 MDHEN and CDR2 SYDVKM. V shed 4 bases and J 4 bases; nucleotides not matched to a gene: 8. Here the CDR3 DNA reads TGTGCCAGCAGTTCCCTACTAGCGGGAGGATTATACGAGCAGTACTTC. This sequence encodes CASSSLLAGGLYEQYF. The entire variable domain, with the rest obtained from reference TRBV28 and TRBJ2-7, is as follows: DVKVTQSSRYLVKRTGEKVFLECVQDMDHENMFWYRQDPGLGLRLIYFSYDVKMKEKGDIPEGYSVSREKKERFSLILESASTNQTSMYLCASSSLLAGGLYEQYFGPGTRLTVT.

V is TRBV27 and J is TRBJ2-7; 7 bases align to TRBD2. CDR1 is MNHEY and CDR2 is SMNVEV in the germline V gene (reference sequence). Trimming took 6 bases from V and 6 from J; bases not matched to a gene: 14. The CDR3 loop spans 15 amino acids. In DNA form, the CDR3 reads TGTGCCAGCAGCTCTCGGGCTAGCGGAGACCCCGAGCAGTACTTC. It codes for CASSSRASGDPEQYF.

J is TRBJ1-1 and V is TRBV5-4, with D possibly being TRBD1 (5 bases). CDR1 is SGHNT and CDR2 is YYREEE in the germline V gene (reference sequence). Trimming removed 4 bases from V and 3 bases from J, with 16 bases in between. The length of the CDR3 is 15 residues. Here the CDR3 reads CASSLPRLGDTEAFF. For the CDR3, the DNA is TGTGCCAGCAGCCTTCCTCGTTTAGGGGACACTGAAGCTTTCTTT.

This rearrangement joins TRBV7-9 to TRBJ2-7; TRBD2 aligns across 12 bases. J was trimmed by 7 bases and V by 4 bases; bases with no gene match: 8. CDR3 length: 15 amino acids. Germline V gene sequence: CDR1 SEHNR, CDR2 FQNEAQ (reference sequence). CDR3: CASSSWTSGMSEQYF. CDR3 nucleotides: TGTGCCAGCAGCTCATGGACTAGCGGGATGAGTGAGCAGTACTTC.

The chain has TRBV27 and TRBJ2-7, with D perhaps matching TRBD2 (5 bases). Germline CDR1 and CDR2: MNHEY and SMNVEV (reference sequence). The CDR3 runs to 15 residues. Trimming pared 3 bases from V and 3 bases from J, leaving 15 bases between. The CDR3 is CASSFRGGRVYEQYV. CDR3 coding DNA: TGTGCCAGCAGTTTCAGAGGAGGCAGAGTCTACGAGCAGTACGTC.

A few counts support this clone. The chain is built from TRBV19 and TRBJ1-5; 12 bases fit TRBD1. The CDR3 contains 15 residues. Germline lookup yields CDR1 LNHDA and CDR2 SQIVND (reference sequence). The V gene end was trimmed by 7 bases and the J gene end by 3 bases; junction bases not matched to a gene: 4. CDR3 sequence reads: CASTGTGGPNQPQHF. The DNA for the CDR3 is TGTGCCAGTACCGGGACAGGGGGCCCCAATCAGCCCCAGCATTTT.

J is TRBJ2-7 and V is TRBV5-4, with D uncertain. Germline V gene data show CDR1 as SGHNT and CDR2 as YYREEE (reference sequence). The CDR3 runs to 14 residues. V was pared by 4 bases and J by 5 bases, with 16 bases between. The CDR3 DNA sequence: TGTGCCAGCAGCATCATCGCCGGGTACAACGAGCAGTACTTC. Protein product: CASSIIAGYNEQYF.

This clone was observed a single time. The chain recombines TRBV19 with TRBJ2-7; 7 bases match TRBD2. From germline, CDR1 is LNHDA and CDR2 SQIVND (reference sequence). V shed 3 bases and J 2 bases; nucleotides not matched to a gene: 7. CDR3 length: 15 residues. The DNA of the CDR3 is TGTGCCAGTAGTATGGGGCTAGCGGATACCTACGAGCAGTACTTC. Amino acids: CASSMGLADTYEQYF. The full variable domain, completed using reference TRBV19 and TRBJ2-7, is DGGITQSPKYLFRKEGQNVTLSCEQNLNHDAMYWYRQDPGQGLRLIYYSQIVNDFQKGDIAEGYSVSREKKESFPLTVTSAQKNPTAFYLCASSMGLADTYEQYFGPGTRLTVT.

This clone showed up just once. This chain links TRBV19 with TRBJ1-5; D call uncertain. In germline, CDR1 is LNHDA, CDR2 SQIVND (reference sequence). This CDR3 is 14 amino acids long. V was clipped by 1 base and J by 5 bases, with 9 bases between them. The CDR3 region is CASSIVAGDQPQHF. The CDR3 DNA reads TGTGCCAGTAGTATAGTCGCCGGGGATCAGCCCCAGCATTTT.

The V and J genes are TRBV7-2 and TRBJ2-1; 8 bases are shared with TRBD2. The CDR3 has 15 amino acids. Germline-derived CDR1 and CDR2 are SGHTA and FQGNSA. Unmatched junction bases numbered 4, after V lost 4 bases and J lost 2 bases. In nucleotides, the CDR3 is TGTGCCAGCAGCTCCACTAGCGGACCCTACAATGAGCAGTTCTTC. Translation gives CASSSTSGPYNEQFF.

The chain uses TRBV11-2 and TRBJ1-4, with 7 nucleotides matching TRBD1. The CDR3 has 16 residues. Germline lookup yields CDR1 SGHAT and CDR2 FQNNGV. Trimming at V came to 1 base and at J to 8 bases, leaving 10 bases not matched to a gene. The CDR3 protein is CASSLGGTGVGEKLFF. The CDR3 nucleotides are TGTGCCAGCAGCTTAGGGGGCACAGGGGTGGGAGAAAAACTGTTTTTT.

This clone appeared once. The CDR3 here is CASRAGGTEAFF. The DNA of the CDR3 is TGCGCCAGCAGGGCAGGTGGCACTGAAGCTTTCTTT. The chain uses TRBV5-1 and TRBJ1-1; no clear D gene. In germline, CDR1 is SGHRS, CDR2 YFSETQ. The V end lost 5 bases, the J end lost 4 bases, and 9 bases lay between the germline ends. This CDR3 has 12 amino acids. Complete variable domain (other parts from reference TRBV5-1 and TRBJ1-1): KAGVTQTPRYLIKTRGQQVTLSCSPISGHRSVSWYQQTPGQGLQFLFEYFSETQRNKGNFPGRFSGRQFSNSRSEMNVSTLELGDSALYLCASRAGGTEAFFGQGTRLTVV.

The chain recombines TRBV15 with TRBJ2-2; 11 bases map to TRBD2. This CDR3 contains 17 residues. V shed 2 bases and J 6 bases; nucleotides not matched to a gene: 8. Germline CDR1 LNHNV, CDR2 YYDKDF (reference sequence). Here the CDR3 reads CATSRPRSGGAPGELFF. The CDR3 bases are TGTGCCACCAGCAGACCCCGTAGCGGGGGGGCCCCCGGGGAGCTGTTTTTT.

This sequence joins TRBV10-2 and TRBJ1-2; 8 nucleotides line up with TRBD1. V was clipped by 6 bases and J by 8 bases; unmatched bases: 17. Germline V gives CDR1 WSHSY, CDR2 SAAADI. CDR3 length: 16 residues. CDR3 sequence: CASSEIPGQGQNGYTF. CDR3 coding DNA: TGCGCCAGCAGCGAAATCCCCGGACAGGGCCAAAACGGCTACACCTTC.

The chain couples TRBV5-1 to TRBJ2-5, with D tentatively TRBD2 (6 bases). V was shortened by 4 bases and J by 4 bases, with 11 bases between the two germline ends. Germline CDR1 SGHRS, CDR2 YFSETQ. This CDR3 comprises 13 residues. The CDR3 DNA is TGCGCCAGCAGCGGGGACTGGGGAGAGACCCAGTACTTC. It yields the protein CASSGDWGETQYF. The whole variable domain, remainder taken from reference TRBV5-1 and TRBJ2-5, is KAGVTQTPRYLIKTRGQQVTLSCSPISGHRSVSWYQQTPGQGLQFLFEYFSETQRNKGNFPGRFSGRQFSNSRSEMNVSTLELGDSALYLCASSGDWGETQYFGPGTRLLVL.

This chain connects TRBV5-6 to TRBJ2-6; TRBD1 agrees at 8 bases. The CDR3 is 18 amino acids. In germline, CDR1 is SGHDT, CDR2 YYEEEE. The junction had 9 bases not matched to a gene; V was cut back by 4 bases and J by 0 bases. CDR3 region: CASSPGGQGFSGANVLTF. The DNA for the CDR3 is TGTGCCAGCAGCCCCGGAGGACAGGGTTTCTCTGGGGCCAACGTCCTGACTTTC. Looking up the rest from reference TRBV5-6 and TRBJ2-6 gives the full variable domain: DAGVTQSPTHLIKTRGQQVTLRCSPKSGHDTVSWYQQALGQGPQFIFQYYEEEERQRGNFPDRFSGHQFPNYSSELNVNALLLGDSALYLCASSPGGQGFSGANVLTFGAGSRLTVL.

The rearrangement uses TRBV3-1 (or the pseudogene TRBV3-2) and TRBJ2-1; 11 positions agree with TRBD1. The germline gives CDR1 LGHDT, CDR2 YNNKEL (reference sequence). Trimming at V came to 1 base and at J to 6 bases, leaving 5 bases not matched to a gene. The CDR3 is 16 amino acids. The CDR3 here is CASSQVPGQGANEQFF. The CDR3 DNA sequence: TGTGCCAGCAGCCAAGTTCCCGGACAGGGGGCCAATGAGCAGTTCTTC.

The rearrangement links TRBV7-8 to TRBJ2-7; TRBD1 agrees at 7 bases. V gave up 1 base and J gave up 2 bases; unmatched junction bases: 11. Germline loops: CDR1 SGHVS, CDR2 FQNEAQ. CDR3 size: 17 residues. CDR3 nucleotides: TGTGCCAGCAGCTTAGGTGCAGGGGGAATGGCCGCCTACGAGCAGTACTTC. It yields the protein CASSLGAGGMAAYEQYF.

The chain combines TRBV6-1 with TRBJ2-3, with D maybe TRBD2 (6 bases). The V gene lost 0 bases and the J gene lost 4 bases, with 17 bases spanning the gap. CDR3 size: 17 residues. Germline V gene sequence: CDR1 MNHNS, CDR2 SASEGT. The CDR3 DNA is TGTGCCAGCAGTGAAGCTACAGTGACTAGGGGTGCAGATACGCAGTATTTT. Translated: CASSEATVTRGADTQYF.

The chain recombines TRBV7-9 with TRBJ2-3; 7 bases line up with TRBD2. Germline CDR1 and CDR2: SEHNR and FQNEAQ (reference sequence). Unmatched junction bases numbered 5, after V lost 5 bases and J lost 6 bases. The CDR3 runs to 13 residues. The CDR3 reads CASSSGTEDTQYF. Here the CDR3 DNA reads TGTGCCAGCAGCAGCGGGACCGAGGATACGCAGTATTTT.

This sequence joins TRBV10-2 and TRBJ2-7; 9 bases are shared with TRBD1. Germline V gene data show CDR1 as WSHSY and CDR2 as SAAADI. The CDR3 totals 15 residues. The V segment lost 2 bases and the J segment 4 bases; nucleotides outside the gene matches: 6. CDR3 DNA: TGCGCCAGCAGTGAGGGGGGACAGGGACTGTACGAGCAGTACGTC. This encodes CASSEGGQGLYEQYV.

The chain has TRBV6-1 and TRBJ2-7; 10 bases match TRBD2. The CDR3 spans 17 residues. V shed 4 bases and J 7 bases; nucleotides not matched to a gene: 16. CDR1 and CDR2 from the germline V gene are MNHNS and SASEGT. The CDR3 nucleotides read TGTGCCAGCAGTGGGGAGTTGGCTAGCGGGAGAAGATGGGAGCAGTACTTC. This sequence encodes CASSGELASGRRWEQYF.

On this clone itself: The sample carries other DNA sequences with the same CDR3. The chain links TRBV5-6 to TRBJ1-5; no reliable D call. Germline CDR1 and CDR2: SGHDT and YYEEEE. V was clipped by 0 bases and J by 3 bases, with 7 bases between them. The CDR3 totals 14 residues. As DNA, the CDR3 is TGTGCCAGCAGCTTGGGTCAGAACAATCAGCCCCAGCATTTT. This encodes CASSLGQNNQPQHF.

The rearrangement uses TRBV24-1 and TRBJ1-3, with TRBD1 matching 7 bases. The CDR3 is made up of 15 amino acids. The germline CDR1 and CDR2 sequences are KGHDR and SFDVKD. V dropped 4 bases and J dropped 4; count of bases not matched to a gene: 6. The CDR3 sequence is CATSDSGQAGNTIYF. In nucleotides, the CDR3 is TGTGCCACCAGTGACTCCGGACAGGCCGGAAACACCATATATTTT.